This TCR beta chain was sequenced for a study of blood T cells in healthy people across ages. Study-wide points: In the absence of known donor CMV status, changes in expanded clonotypes were possibly confounded.

This clonotype was picked up a small number of times. The antigen is unknown. Using a J-beta primer mix together with a sample-barcoded 5' primer, a second PCR was run for about 7 to 12 cycles. TCRdb itself ran the 5' RACE reads through MiXCR, one entry per CDR3 protein. This sample yields approximately 850,000 distinct CDR3 sequences, of which approximately 44% are seen a single time; roughly 18% belongs to the top ten. The material sequenced was blood. The TCR was taken from a man aged 55 to 70 in good health.

This chain's CDR3 is CASSLPYTGVGEQFF. The CDR3 nucleotides are TGTGCCAGCAGTTTACCATACACAGGGGTCGGTGAGCAGTTCTTC. The J gene is TRBJ2-1, the V gene TRBV27; 7 bases map to TRBD1. V lost 2 bases, J lost 9 bases, and 10 bases stayed unmatched. Germline values: CDR1 MNHEY, CDR2 SMNVEV (reference sequence). This CDR3 contains 15 residues.